This TCR beta chain was recovered during a study of blood T cell repertoires in COVID-19. Study background: The United States, Italy and Spain supplied acute and convalescent COVID-19 samples. T cells, B-cell-depleted T cells, or PBMCs provided the cDNA or gDNA that served as material.

This CDR3 has 15 residues. With V trimmed by 1 base and J by 8 bases, 6 bases remained unmatched. CDR1 and CDR2 (germline): SGHNT, YYREEE (reference sequence). Original methodology: How many nucleated cells were present was estimated from reference gene primer amplification. Libraries were prepared by immunoSEQ multiplex PCR; TCRdb keeps only in-frame clonotypes and omits some of them. From that table come the V and J calls and clone size; the DNA was used to work out D and trimming. The table records about 50,000 clones, over 65% of them present only once. The chain couples TRBV5-4 to TRBJ2-3; 11 bases map to TRBD1. The source of this sequence is a woman aged 55-69 years with acute or convalescent COVID-19. What was sequenced was peripheral blood. CDR3 sequence (DNA): TGTGCCAGCAGCTTGCCCGGGACAGGGGGGAGTACGCAGTATTTT. Its translation is CASSLPGTGGSTQYF.